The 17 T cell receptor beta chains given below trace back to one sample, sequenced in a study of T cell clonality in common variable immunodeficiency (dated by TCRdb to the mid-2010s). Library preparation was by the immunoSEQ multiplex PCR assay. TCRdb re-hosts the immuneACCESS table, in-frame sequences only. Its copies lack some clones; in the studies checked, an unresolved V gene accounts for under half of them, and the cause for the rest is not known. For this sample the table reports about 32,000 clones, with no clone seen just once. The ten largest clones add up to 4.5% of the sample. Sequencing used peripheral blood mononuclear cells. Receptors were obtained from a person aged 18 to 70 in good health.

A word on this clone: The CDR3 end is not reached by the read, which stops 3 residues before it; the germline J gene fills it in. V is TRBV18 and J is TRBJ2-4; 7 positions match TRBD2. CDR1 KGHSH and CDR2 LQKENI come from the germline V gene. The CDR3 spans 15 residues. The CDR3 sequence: CASSPPEGPGGGQYF. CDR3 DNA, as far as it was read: TGTGCCAGCTCACCACCGGAGGGCCCGGGGGGTGGT.

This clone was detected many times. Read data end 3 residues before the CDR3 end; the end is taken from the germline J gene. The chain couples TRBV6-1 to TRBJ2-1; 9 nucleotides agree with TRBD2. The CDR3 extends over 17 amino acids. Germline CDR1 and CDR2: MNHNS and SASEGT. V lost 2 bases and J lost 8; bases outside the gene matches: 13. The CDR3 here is CASSEPTWASGMDEQFF. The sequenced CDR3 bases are TGTGCCAGCAGTGAACCGACTTGGGCTAGCGGGATGGATGAG.

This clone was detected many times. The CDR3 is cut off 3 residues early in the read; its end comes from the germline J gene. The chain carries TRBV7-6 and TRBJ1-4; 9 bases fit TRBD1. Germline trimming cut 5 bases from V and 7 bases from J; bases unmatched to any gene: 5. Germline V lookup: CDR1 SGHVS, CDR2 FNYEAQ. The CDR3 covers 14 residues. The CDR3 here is CASSPGTGIEKLFF. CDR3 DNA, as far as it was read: TGTGCCAGCAGCCCTGGGACAGGGATTGAAAAA. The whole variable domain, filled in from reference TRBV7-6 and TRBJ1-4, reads GAGVSQSPRYKVTKRGQDVALRCDPISGHVSLYWYRQALGQGPEFLTYFNYEAQQDKSGLPNDRFSAERPEGSISTLTIQRTEQRDSAMYRCASSPGTGIEKLFFGSGTQLSVL.

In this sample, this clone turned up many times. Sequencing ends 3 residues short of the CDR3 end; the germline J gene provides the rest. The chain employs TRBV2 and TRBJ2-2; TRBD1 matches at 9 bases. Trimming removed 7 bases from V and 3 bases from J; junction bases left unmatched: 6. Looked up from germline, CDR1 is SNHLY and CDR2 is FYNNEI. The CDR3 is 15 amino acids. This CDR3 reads CASMTGTGYTGELFF. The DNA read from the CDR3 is TGTGCCAGCATGACCGGGACAGGGTACACCGGGGAG.

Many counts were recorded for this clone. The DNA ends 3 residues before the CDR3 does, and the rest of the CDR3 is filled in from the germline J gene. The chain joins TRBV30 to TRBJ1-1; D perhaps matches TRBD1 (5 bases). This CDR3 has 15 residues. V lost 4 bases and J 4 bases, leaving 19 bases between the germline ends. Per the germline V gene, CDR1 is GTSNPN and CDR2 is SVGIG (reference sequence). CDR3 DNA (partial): TGTGCCTGGATCTTGGCAGGGAAGGGTGGCACTGAA. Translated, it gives CAWILAGKGGTE. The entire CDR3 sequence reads CAWILAGKGGTEAFF.

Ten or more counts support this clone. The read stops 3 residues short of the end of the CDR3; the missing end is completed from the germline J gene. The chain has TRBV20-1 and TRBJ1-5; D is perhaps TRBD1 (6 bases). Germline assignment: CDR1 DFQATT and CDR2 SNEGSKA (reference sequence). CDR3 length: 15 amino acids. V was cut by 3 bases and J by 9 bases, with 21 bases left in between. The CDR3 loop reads CSASPDPGARRPQHF. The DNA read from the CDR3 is TGCAGTGCTAGTCCGGACCCAGGGGCCAGGCGGCCC.

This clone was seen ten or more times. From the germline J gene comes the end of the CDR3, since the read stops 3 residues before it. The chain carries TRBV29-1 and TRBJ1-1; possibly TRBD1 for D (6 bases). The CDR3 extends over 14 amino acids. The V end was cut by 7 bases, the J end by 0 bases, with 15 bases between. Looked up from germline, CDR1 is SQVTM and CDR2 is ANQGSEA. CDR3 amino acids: CSASPRDMNTEAFF. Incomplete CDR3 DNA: TGCAGCGCATCTCCCCGGGACATGAACACTGAA.

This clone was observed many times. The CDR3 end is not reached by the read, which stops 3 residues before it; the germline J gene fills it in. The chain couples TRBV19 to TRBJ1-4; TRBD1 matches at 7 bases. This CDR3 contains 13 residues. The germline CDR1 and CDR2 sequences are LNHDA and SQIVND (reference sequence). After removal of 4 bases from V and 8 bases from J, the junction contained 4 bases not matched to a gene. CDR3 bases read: TGTGCCAGTAGTAGACAGGGTAACGAAAAA. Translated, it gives CASSRQGNEK. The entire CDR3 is CASSRQGNEKLFF.

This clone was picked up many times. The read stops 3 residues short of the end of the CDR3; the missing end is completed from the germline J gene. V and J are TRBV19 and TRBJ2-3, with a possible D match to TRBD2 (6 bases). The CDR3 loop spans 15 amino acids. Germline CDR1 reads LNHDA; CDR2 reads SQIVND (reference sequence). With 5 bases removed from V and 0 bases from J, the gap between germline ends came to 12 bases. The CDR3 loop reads CASSEWDSSTDTQYF. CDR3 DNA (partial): TGTGCCAGTAGTGAATGGGACTCAAGCACAGATACG.

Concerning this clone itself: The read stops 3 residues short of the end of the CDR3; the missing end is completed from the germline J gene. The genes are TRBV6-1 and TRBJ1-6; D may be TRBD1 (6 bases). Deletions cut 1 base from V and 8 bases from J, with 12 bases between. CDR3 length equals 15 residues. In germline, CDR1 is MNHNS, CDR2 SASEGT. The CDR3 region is CASSEGTALDSPLHF. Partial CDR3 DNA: TGTGCCAGCAGTGAAGGGACAGCGCTGGATTCACCC.

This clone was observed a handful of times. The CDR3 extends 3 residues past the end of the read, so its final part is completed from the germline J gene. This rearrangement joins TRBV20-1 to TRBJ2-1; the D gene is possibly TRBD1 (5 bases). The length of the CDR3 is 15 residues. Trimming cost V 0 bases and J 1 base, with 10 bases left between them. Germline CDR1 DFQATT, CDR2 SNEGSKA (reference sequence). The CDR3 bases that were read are TGCAGTGCTAGAGATAGTCCAGGGTCCTACAATGAG. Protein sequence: CSARDSPGSYNE. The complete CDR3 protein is CSARDSPGSYNEQFF.

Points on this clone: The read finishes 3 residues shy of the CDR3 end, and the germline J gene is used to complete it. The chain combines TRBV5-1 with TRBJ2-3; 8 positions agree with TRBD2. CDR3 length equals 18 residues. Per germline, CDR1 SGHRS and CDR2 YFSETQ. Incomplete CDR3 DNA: TGCGCCAGCAGCTTGGGACCTAGCGGGCCCTTAACTTGGGAGACG. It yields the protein CASSLGPSGPLTWET. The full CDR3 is CASSLGPSGPLTWETQYF.

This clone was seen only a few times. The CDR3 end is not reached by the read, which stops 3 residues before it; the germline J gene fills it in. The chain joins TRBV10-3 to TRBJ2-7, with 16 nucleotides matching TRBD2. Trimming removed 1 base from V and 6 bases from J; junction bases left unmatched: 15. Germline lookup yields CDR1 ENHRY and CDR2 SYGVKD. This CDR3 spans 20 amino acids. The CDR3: CAISEYTGTSGRALSREQYF. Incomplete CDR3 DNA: TGTGCCATCAGTGAGTACACCGGGACTAGCGGGAGGGCCCTCTCTCGCGAG.

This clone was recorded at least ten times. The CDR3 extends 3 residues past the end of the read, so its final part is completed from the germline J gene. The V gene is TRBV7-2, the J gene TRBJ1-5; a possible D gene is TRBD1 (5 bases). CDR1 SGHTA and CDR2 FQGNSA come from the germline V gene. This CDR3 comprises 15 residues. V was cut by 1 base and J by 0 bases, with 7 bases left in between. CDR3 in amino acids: CASSLVRGSNQPQHF. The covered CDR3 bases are TGTGCCAGCAGCTTAGTTAGGGGTAGCAATCAGCCC.

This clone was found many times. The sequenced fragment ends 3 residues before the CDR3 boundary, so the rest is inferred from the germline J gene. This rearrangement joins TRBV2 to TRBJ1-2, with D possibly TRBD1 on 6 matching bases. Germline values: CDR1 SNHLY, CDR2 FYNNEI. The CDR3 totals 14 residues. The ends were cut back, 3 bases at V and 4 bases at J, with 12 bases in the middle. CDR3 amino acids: CASSDGGAGYGYTF. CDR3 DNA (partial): TGTGCCAGCAGTGATGGGGGCGCCGGCTATGGC.

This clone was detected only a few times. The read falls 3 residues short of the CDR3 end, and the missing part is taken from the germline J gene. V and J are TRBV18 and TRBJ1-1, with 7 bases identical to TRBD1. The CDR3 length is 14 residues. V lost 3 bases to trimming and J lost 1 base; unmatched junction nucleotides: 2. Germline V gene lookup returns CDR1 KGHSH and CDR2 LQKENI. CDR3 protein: CASSPGQPNTEAFF. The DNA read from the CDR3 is TGTGCCAGCTCACCGGGACAGCCGAACACTGAA.

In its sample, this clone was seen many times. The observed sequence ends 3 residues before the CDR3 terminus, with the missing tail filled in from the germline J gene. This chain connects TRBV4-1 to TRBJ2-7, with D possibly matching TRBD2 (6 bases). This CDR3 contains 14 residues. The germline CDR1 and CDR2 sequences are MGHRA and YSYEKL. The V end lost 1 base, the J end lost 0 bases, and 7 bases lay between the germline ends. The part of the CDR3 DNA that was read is TGCGCCAGCAGCCAAGGGAGGGGCTCCTACGAG. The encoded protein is CASSQGRGSYE. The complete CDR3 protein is CASSQGRGSYEQYF.